A selection of T cell receptor beta chains follows, all from one sample in a study of early T cells in non-severe SARS-CoV-2 infection. Each CDR3 protein is one row after TCRdb ran MiXCR on the 5' RACE reads. The sample carries about 80,000 distinct CDR3 sequences, over 9% recorded once. Sequencing was performed on whole blood. The receptor source for this set is an adult who was a healthcare worker with PCR-confirmed SARS-CoV-2 infection or an uninfected control (not recorded which). Both conserved end residues are part of each CDR3. A D gene is named only where the DNA matches it firmly. Some rows have no size entry. The others give once, few or many, or a class for an expanded clone.

clone_size j_call d_call v_call cdr3_nt cdr3_aa
few TRBJ2-5 - TRBV7-6 TGTGCCAGCAGCCTCTCATGGGGTCCTAAAGAGACCCAGTACTTC CASSLSWGPKETQYF
- TRBJ1-1 - TRBV28 TGTGCCAGCTATGACGGGGGAGAAAACACTGAAGCTTTCTTT CASYDGGENTEAFF
few TRBJ2-3 TRBD2 TRBV27 TGTGCCAGCAATTCGCTAGCGGGAGGTAGCACAGATACGCAGTATTTT CASNSLAGGSTDTQYF
many TRBJ2-3 - TRBV7-6 TGTGCCAGCAGCTTAGGGCAGGGACGAGATACGCAGTATTTT CASSLGQGRDTQYF
- TRBJ2-7 - TRBV20-1 TGCAGTGCGCCCAGGCTCAGCTACGAGCAGTACTTC CSAPRLSYEQYF
many TRBJ2-7 - TRBV11-2 TGTGCCAGCAGCGCGGACTATTTCGAGCAGTACTTC CASSADYFEQYF
- TRBJ2-2 - TRBV7-8 TGTGCCAGCAGCCAGGACAGCACCGGGGAGCTGTTTTTT CASSQDSTGELFF
many TRBJ1-5 - TRBV10-3 TGTGCCATCAGTGAATCAGGGCAGCCCCAGCATTTT CAISESGQPQHF
few TRBJ2-1 - TRBV6-5 TGTGCCAGCAGTGACAGACAGAGGGGAGGAACTGAGCAGTTCTTC CASSDRQRGGTEQFF
many TRBJ1-1 - TRBV7-9 TGTGCCAGCAGCTCGGTACGGAGGGGCACTGAAGCTTTCTTT CASSSVRRGTEAFF
many TRBJ1-6 - TRBV27 TGTGCCAGCAGTTTAGGGGGCATGGGTTCACCCCTCCACTTT CASSLGGMGSPLHF
- TRBJ2-1 - TRBV4-1 TGCGCCAGCAGCCAAGTCATCCACAATGAGCAGTTCTTC CASSQVIHNEQFF
many TRBJ1-5 - TRBV7-8 TGTGCCAGCAGCTTAGACAGAAATCAGCCCCAGCATTTT CASSLDRNQPQHF
- TRBJ1-6 TRBD1 TRBV12-3/TRBV12-4 TGTGCCAGCAGTGGGGGACAGGCGAGTTCACCCCTCCACTTT CASSGGQASSPLHF
many TRBJ2-3 - TRBV10-3 TGTGCCGTATCGTGGGGAGCAGATACGCAGTATTTT CAVSWGADTQYF
- TRBJ2-7 TRBD1 TRBV20-1 TGCAGTGCTAGGCCGGGACAGGGGACGCGCGAGCAGTACTTC CSARPGQGTREQYF
- TRBJ2-2 - TRBV11-1 TGTGCCAGCAGCGTGAACACCGGGGAGCTGTTTTTT CASSVNTGELFF
- TRBJ1-5 - TRBV6-1 TGTGCCAGCAGTGCGGACAGAAATAGCAATCAGCCCCAGCATTTT CASSADRNSNQPQHF
many TRBJ2-3 - TRBV20-1 TGCAGTGCCACTAGCACAGATACGCAGTATTTT CSATSTDTQYF
few TRBJ2-1 - TRBV10-3 TGTGCCATCAGTGAGAACCAGGGCGGAATTTACAATGAGCAGTTCTTC CAISENQGGIYNEQFF
many TRBJ2-1 TRBD1 TRBV6-5 TGTGCCAGCAGTTACGCCCGGGACAGGGACTACAATGAGCAGTTCTTC CASSYARDRDYNEQFF
many TRBJ2-1 TRBD2 TRBV20-1 TGCAGTGCTAGGCGGCTAGCGGGAGATGCGGGCTACAATGAGCAGTTCTTC CSARRLAGDAGYNEQFF
many TRBJ1-3 - TRBV3-1 TGTGCCAGCAGCCAAGAAGCCCCCTTCCGCGCCGGAAACACCATATATTTT CASSQEAPFRAGNTIYF